The 10 T cell receptor beta chains below all came from one sample that was sequenced in a study of OX40 agonist ivuxolimab in advanced cancers. TCRdb's table, derived via immunoSEQ multiplex PCR, lists solely in-frame clones and lacks some. The sample lists 45,000 to 65,000 clones, more than 65% occurring once. The sample consisted of CD4+ or CD8+ T cells sorted from blood, taken in a trial of the OX40 agonist ivuxolimab. These receptors all come from an adult with an advanced solid tumor such as melanoma, head and neck, liver or kidney cancer.

The rearrangement uses TRBV6-5 and TRBJ2-1; 7 bases agree with TRBD1. Germline V lookup: CDR1 MNHEY, CDR2 SVGAGI. V gave up 2 bases and J gave up 11 bases; unmatched junction bases: 6. The CDR3 spans 13 residues. CDR3 in DNA: TGTGCCAGCAGTTACGCGGACAGGCAGCAGCAGTTCTTC. It yields the protein CASSYADRQQQFF.

The chain is built from TRBV4-1 and TRBJ2-2, with D possibly being TRBD1 (5 bases). V lost 6 bases, J lost 4 bases, and 6 bases lay in between. Germline CDR1 and CDR2: MGHRA and YSYEKL. The CDR3 length is 12 residues. In DNA, the CDR3 is TGCGCCAGCAGGCAGGGCACCGGGGAGCTGTTTTTT. Translation gives CASRQGTGELFF.

The chain uses TRBV5-1 and TRBJ2-1, with TRBD2 matching over 14 bases. V lost 4 bases and J lost 8; bases outside the gene matches: 5. Germline CDR1 is SGHRS and CDR2 is YFSETQ. CDR3 length: 15 amino acids. CDR3 sequence reads: CASSPGLAGGDEQFF. CDR3 coding DNA: TGCGCCAGCAGCCCCGGACTAGCGGGAGGCGATGAGCAGTTCTTC. Supplemented by reference TRBV5-1 and TRBJ2-1, the full variable domain reads KAGVTQTPRYLIKTRGQQVTLSCSPISGHRSVSWYQQTPGQGLQFLFEYFSETQRNKGNFPGRFSGRQFSNSRSEMNVSTLELGDSALYLCASSPGLAGGDEQFFGPGTRLTVL.

The V gene is TRBV5-5, the J gene TRBJ1-4; D is ambiguous. Per the germline V gene, CDR1 is SGHKS and CDR2 is YYEKEE (reference sequence). The V gene lost 4 bases and the J gene lost 7 bases, with 14 bases spanning the gap. This CDR3 spans 14 amino acids. The CDR3 DNA reads as TGTGCCAGCAGCCTATTATATTCAGGTGAAAAACTGTTTTTT. It specifies CASSLLYSGEKLFF.

V gene TRBV5-5 combines with J gene TRBJ2-5; 9 nucleotides line up with TRBD2. CDR1 is SGHKS, CDR2 YYEKEE, per germline (reference sequence). V lost 4 bases and J lost 5; bases outside the gene matches: 6. This CDR3 has 14 residues. The CDR3 sequence: CASSASGAAETQYF. CDR3 in DNA: TGTGCCAGCAGCGCTAGCGGGGCGGCCGAGACCCAGTACTTC.

The CDR3 DNA is TGTGCCAGCAGCCAAGGACAGGGAGAGGCACCCCTCCACTTT. It specifies CASSQGQGEAPLHF. V gene TRBV27 combines with J gene TRBJ1-6, with 8 positions matching TRBD1. Germline lookup yields CDR1 MNHEY and CDR2 SMNVEV (reference sequence). This CDR3 is 14 amino acids long. The V and J ends lost 6 bases and 11 bases, in that order; junction bases with no gene match: 9.

The V and J genes are TRBV7-2 and TRBJ2-7, with 7 bases fitting TRBD1. J was trimmed by 3 bases and V by 4 bases; bases with no gene match: 3. Germline V lookup: CDR1 SGHTA, CDR2 FQGNSA. This CDR3 is 13 amino acids long. This CDR3 is CASSSGTVYEQYF. The CDR3 bases are TGTGCCAGCAGCTCCGGGACAGTCTACGAGCAGTACTTC.

The chain recombines TRBV29-1 with TRBJ2-7, with D tentatively TRBD1 (6 bases). The CDR3 is made up of 13 amino acids. Deletions cut 6 bases from V and 3 bases from J, with 15 bases between. The germline gives CDR1 SQVTM, CDR2 ANQGSEA. The DNA for the CDR3 is TGCAGCGTCGCCGGGACAACCCGCTACGAGCAGTACTTC. This codes for CSVAGTTRYEQYF.

The rearrangement joins TRBV30 to TRBJ2-7; D call uncertain. CDR1 and CDR2 from the germline V gene are GTSNPN and SVGIG (reference sequence). V was clipped by 2 bases and J by 3 bases, with 14 bases between them. The CDR3 totals 14 residues. The CDR3 bases are TGTGCCTGGAGTTCACAGACTGGGCTCTACGAGCAGTACTTC. Amino acid sequence: CAWSSQTGLYEQYF.

This chain links TRBV18 with TRBJ1-3; D is undetermined. Trimming pared 6 bases from V and 0 bases from J, leaving 9 bases between. Germline V gives CDR1 KGHSH, CDR2 LQKENI. This CDR3 contains 14 residues. The CDR3 here is CASSPNRSGNTIYF. The CDR3 DNA sequence: TGTGCCAGCTCGCCAAACCGCTCTGGAAACACCATATATTTT.